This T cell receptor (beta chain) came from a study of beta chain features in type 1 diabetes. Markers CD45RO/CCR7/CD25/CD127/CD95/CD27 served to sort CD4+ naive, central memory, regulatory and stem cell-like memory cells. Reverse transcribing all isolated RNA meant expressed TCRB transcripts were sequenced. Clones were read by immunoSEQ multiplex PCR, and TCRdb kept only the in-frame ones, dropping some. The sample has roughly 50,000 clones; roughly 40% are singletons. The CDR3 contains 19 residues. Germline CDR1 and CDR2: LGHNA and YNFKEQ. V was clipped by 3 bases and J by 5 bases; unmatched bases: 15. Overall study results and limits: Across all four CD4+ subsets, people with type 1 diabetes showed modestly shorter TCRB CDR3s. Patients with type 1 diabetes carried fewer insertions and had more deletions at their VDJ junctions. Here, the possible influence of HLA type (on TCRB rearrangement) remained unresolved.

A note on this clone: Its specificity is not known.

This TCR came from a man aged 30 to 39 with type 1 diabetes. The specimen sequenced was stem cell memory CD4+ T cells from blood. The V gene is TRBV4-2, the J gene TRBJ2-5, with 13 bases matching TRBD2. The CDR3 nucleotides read TGTGCCAGCAGCCAGGGAAAGGGACTAGCGGGAAGCGTTGGGGAGACCCAGTACTTC. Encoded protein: CASSQGKGLAGSVGETQYF.